This T cell receptor (beta chain) was identified in a study of vaccination and CD4 T cells after COVID-19. This clonotype is categorized as medium-sized (0.01 to 0.1%). Its cognate antigen is unknown. The treatment denotes: roughly 10-day PBMC culture with coronavirus spike peptide pools or control peptides (ViraFEST assay). The V end lost 9 bases, the J end lost 6 bases, and 2 bases lay between the germline ends. This CDR3 has 8 residues. CDR1 is SNHLY and CDR2 is FYNNEI in the germline V gene. At the Johns Hopkins FTIC core, DNA taken from cultured CD4+ T cells was sequenced by way of the Oncomine TCR Beta short-read assay. TCRdb redid the calling of the PCR reads with MiXCR, one entry per CDR3 protein. The sample comprises about 10,000 distinct CDR3 sequences, approximately 29% of which are singletons, and around a sixth rests with the top ten.

The genes are TRBV2 and TRBJ1-2; D is unclear. The source of this sequence is a human donor who had recovered from COVID-19. The sequences come from CD4+ T cells from blood, cultured in vitro, collected after SARS-CoV-2 vaccination. In DNA form, the CDR3 reads TGTGCCAGACATGGCTACACCTTC. Its protein product is CARHGYTF.